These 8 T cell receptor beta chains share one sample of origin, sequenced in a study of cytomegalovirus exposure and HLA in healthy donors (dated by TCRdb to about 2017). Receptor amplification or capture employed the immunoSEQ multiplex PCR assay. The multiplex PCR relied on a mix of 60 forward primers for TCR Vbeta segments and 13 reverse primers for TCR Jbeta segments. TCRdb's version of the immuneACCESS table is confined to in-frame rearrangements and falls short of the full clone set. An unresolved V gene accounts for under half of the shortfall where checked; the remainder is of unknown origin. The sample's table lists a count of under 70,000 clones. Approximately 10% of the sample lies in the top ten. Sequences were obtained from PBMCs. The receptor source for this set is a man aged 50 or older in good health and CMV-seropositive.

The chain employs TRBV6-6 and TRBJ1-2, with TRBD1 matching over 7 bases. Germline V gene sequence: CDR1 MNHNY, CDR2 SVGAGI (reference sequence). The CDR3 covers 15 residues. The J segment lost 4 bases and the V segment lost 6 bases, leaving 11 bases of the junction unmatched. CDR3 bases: TGTGCCAGCAGCCGCGAACCCGGGACAGCCTATGGCTACACCTTC. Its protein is CASSREPGTAYGYTF.

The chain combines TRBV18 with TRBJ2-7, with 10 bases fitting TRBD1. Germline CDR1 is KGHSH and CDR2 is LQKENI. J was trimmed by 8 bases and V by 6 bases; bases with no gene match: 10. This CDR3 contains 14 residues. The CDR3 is CASSPGTGAHKQYF. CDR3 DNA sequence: TGTGCCAGCTCTCCCGGGACAGGGGCCCACAAGCAGTACTTC.

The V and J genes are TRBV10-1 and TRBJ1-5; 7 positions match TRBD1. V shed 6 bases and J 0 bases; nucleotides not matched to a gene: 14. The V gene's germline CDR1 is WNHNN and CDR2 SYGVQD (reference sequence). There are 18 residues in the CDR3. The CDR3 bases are TGCGCCAGCAGACCCCCGGGACAGAGGACTGATAGCAATCAGCCCCAGCATTTT. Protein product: CASRPPGQRTDSNQPQHF.

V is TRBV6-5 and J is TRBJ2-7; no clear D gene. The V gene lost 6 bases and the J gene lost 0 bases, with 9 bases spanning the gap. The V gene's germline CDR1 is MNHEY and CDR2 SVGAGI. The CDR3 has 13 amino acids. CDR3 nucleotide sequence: TGTGCCAGCAGGTTGTCGGGCTCCTACGAGCAGTACTTC. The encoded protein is CASRLSGSYEQYF.

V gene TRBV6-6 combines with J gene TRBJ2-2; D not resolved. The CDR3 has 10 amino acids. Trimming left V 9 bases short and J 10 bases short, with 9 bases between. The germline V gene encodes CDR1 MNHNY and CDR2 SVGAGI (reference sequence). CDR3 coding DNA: TGTGCCAGTAAAGGAGAGGAGCTGTTTTTT. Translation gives CASKGEELFF.

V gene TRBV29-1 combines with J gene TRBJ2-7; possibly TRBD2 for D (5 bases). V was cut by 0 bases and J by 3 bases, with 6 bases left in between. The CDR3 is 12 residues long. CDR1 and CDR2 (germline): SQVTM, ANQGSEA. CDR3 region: CSVEDGSYEQYF. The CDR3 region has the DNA TGCAGCGTTGAAGATGGGAGCTACGAGCAGTACTTC.

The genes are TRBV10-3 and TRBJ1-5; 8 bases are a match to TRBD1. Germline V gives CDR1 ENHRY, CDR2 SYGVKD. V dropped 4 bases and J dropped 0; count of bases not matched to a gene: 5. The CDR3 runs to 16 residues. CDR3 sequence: CAISVGQGYSNQPQHF. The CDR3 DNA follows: TGTGCCATCAGTGTTGGACAGGGCTATAGCAATCAGCCCCAGCATTTT.

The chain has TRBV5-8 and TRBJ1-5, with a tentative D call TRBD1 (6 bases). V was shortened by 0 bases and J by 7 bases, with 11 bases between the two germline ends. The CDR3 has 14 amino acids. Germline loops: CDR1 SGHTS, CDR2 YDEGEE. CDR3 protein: CASSLEGGRQPQHF. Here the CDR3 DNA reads TGTGCCAGCAGCTTGGAGGGGGGGAGGCAGCCCCAGCATTTT.